This T cell receptor (beta chain) was identified during a study of blood T cell repertoires in COVID-19 (dated by TCRdb to the early 2020s). Study-level background: Collaborator samples came from the United States, Italy and Spain and covered acute and convalescent phases of COVID-19. Sample metadata almost always included a de-identified subject ID, COVID-19 status, age in years and sex. The dataset comprised deeply sampled blood TCRbeta repertoires from subjects exposed to, actively infected with, or recovered from COVID-19. Samples came from the ongoing ImmuneRACE study (first 160 participants) plus 1,254 subjects from 6 global collaborators. The repertoires were made available in a free public database intended to serve as a resource for research on the immune response to SARS-CoV-2. The material from the prospective study consisted of cDNA or gDNA derived from T cells, B-cell-depleted T cells, or PBMCs. Where available, HLA class I and class II types were taken from metadata supplied by the sample provider and were not determined by assay-based typing.

Whole blood was collected in K2EDTA tubes by collaborating institutions according to the institutions' own protocols. Collaborator samples were shipped for TCRbeta analysis as frozen whole blood, isolated PBMCs, or DNA extracted from either sample type. With regard to this clone: Its antigen remains undetermined. It has no much larger one-base neighbor in the sample; base qualities were not kept.

Study-level results and caveats: How much clinical and demographic metadata was included differed by source and by participant, and the metadata was provided uncurated.

For this chain, trimming is 7 bases at the V end and 7 bases at the J end, and the number of junction bases without a gene match is 13. From the cysteine through the phenylalanine, the CDR3 covers 14 amino acids. Only CDR3 DNA remains: 42 bases, in frame from the first base. The germline V gene (reference sequence) specifies LNHDA as CDR1 and SQIVND as CDR2. TCRbeta CDR3 regions were amplified from genomic DNA by means of the immunoSEQ Assay, a bias-controlled multiplex PCR. As for the authors' bioinformatics: Within the assay, amplification of reference gene primers was used to estimate how many nucleated cells each sample contained. Sequence reads were collapsed and filtered to measure the absolute abundance of every unique TCRbeta CDR3 rearrangement. Productive Simpson clonality was computed per sample as the square root of Simpson's diversity index over productive rearrangements. TCRdb's version of the immuneACCESS table is confined to in-frame rearrangements and falls short of the full clone set. An unresolved V gene accounts for under half of the shortfall where checked; the remainder is of unknown origin. V and J calls and clone size come straight from that table; D and trimming were deduced from the DNA. Present in this sample are about 26,000 clones, roughly 90% of which were seen just once. 7.5% to 8% of the sample is taken by the ten largest.

Sequenced: peripheral blood. The chain employs TRBV19 and TRBJ2-7; TRBD1 aligns with 7 central bases. This TCR was sampled from a human donor in a cohort sampled during active COVID-19. CDR3 loop: CASKSTGRGVEQYF. The bases read TGTGCCAGTAAATCGACAGGGCGAGGGGTGGAGCAGTACTTC.